This entry is about one T cell receptor (beta chain). The antigen is undetermined. The V end was cut by 3 bases, the J end by 5 bases, with 14 bases between. Germline-derived CDR1 and CDR2 are SGHTA and FQGNSA. CDR3 length equals 15 residues. Only in-frame clones appear in the TCRdb table, and some are missing; sequencing was by immunoSEQ multiplex PCR. This table has about 20,000 clones, about 83% appearing once. The data derive from a study of PD-1 blockade in classical Hodgkin lymphoma. Study outcomes and limitations: Repertoire differences lack defined causes, possibly disease activity or prior therapy. Healthy donors were reported to have higher baseline TCR diversity than newly diagnosed patients.

The sample's time point: newly diagnosed, previously untreated cHL patient sample. Using magnetic negative selection, the CD4+ T cells were separated out of thawed PBMCs. Comparison PBMCs came from previously untreated, newly diagnosed classical Hodgkin lymphoma patients. The sample was CD4+ T cells from blood. This clonotype was sampled from a human donor with classical Hodgkin lymphoma. This chain connects TRBV7-2 to TRBJ2-1, with D unclear. CDR3 sequence (DNA): TGTGCCAGCAGCTTTACAGAAGAGTTCCACAATGAGCAGTTCTTC. Encoded protein: CASSFTEEFHNEQFF.